A selection of T cell receptor beta chains follows, all from one sample in a study of shared T cell receptors in the human thymus. The assay was immunoSEQ multiplex PCR, and TCRdb's table has in-frame clones only and misses some. Of 600,000 or so clones in the sample, over 75% were seen once. This sample also appeared in a second study, on human thymus T cells.

The sample comprised thymocytes. The receptors were sampled from a boy under three years old with a congenital heart defect. CDR3s include the opening cysteine and the closing phenylalanine or tryptophan. D genes are given only for firm matches. Only some rows state a clone size, as once, few, many or a class for expanded clones.

abundance: .
d_gene: .
v_gene: TRBV7-6
j_gene: TRBJ1-3
CDR3aa: CASSRAGRGSSGNTIYF
CDR3nt: TGTGCCAGCAGCCGCGCCGGGAGGGGGAGCTCTGGAAACACCATATATTTT

abundance: .
d_gene: TRBD1
v_gene: TRBV11-2
j_gene: TRBJ1-2
CDR3aa: CASSSDRDYGYTF
CDR3nt: TGTGCCAGCAGCTCCGACAGGGACTATGGCTACACCTTC

abundance: once
d_gene: .
v_gene: TRBV4-1
j_gene: TRBJ1-1
CDR3aa: CASSQREGKGWGVNTEAFF
CDR3nt: TGCGCCAGCAGCCAACGGGAGGGTAAAGGGTGGGGGGTGAACACTGAAGCTTTCTTT

abundance: .
d_gene: .
v_gene: TRBV5-5
j_gene: TRBJ2-5
CDR3aa: CASSRQSKRGETQYF
CDR3nt: TGTGCCAGCAGCCGACAGAGTAAGAGGGGGGAGACCCAGTACTTC

abundance: .
d_gene: .
v_gene: TRBV28
j_gene: TRBJ1-5
CDR3aa: CASSLDGNTNQPQHF
CDR3nt: TGTGCCAGCAGTTTAGACGGGAACACCAATCAGCCCCAGCATTTT

abundance: few
d_gene: TRBD2
v_gene: TRBV4-1
j_gene: TRBJ2-1
CDR3aa: CASSQAENSGAYNEQFF
CDR3nt: TGCGCCAGCAGCCAAGCGGAAAACAGCGGGGCATACAATGAGCAGTTCTTC

abundance: once
d_gene: TRBD2
v_gene: TRBV28
j_gene: TRBJ2-7
CDR3aa: CASSLSPNSGGSYEQYF
CDR3nt: TGTGCCAGCAGTTTATCTCCCAATAGCGGGGGCTCCTACGAGCAGTACTTC

abundance: .
d_gene: TRBD1
v_gene: TRBV5-1
j_gene: TRBJ2-3
CDR3aa: CASSFRGLSDTQYF
CDR3nt: TGCGCCAGCAGCTTCAGGGGGTTGTCAGATACGCAGTATTTT

abundance: .
d_gene: TRBD2
v_gene: TRBV19
j_gene: TRBJ2-2
CDR3aa: CASSKGLANTGELFF
CDR3nt: TGTGCCAGTAGTAAGGGACTAGCGAACACCGGGGAGCTGTTTTTT

abundance: .
d_gene: TRBD1
v_gene: TRBV7-2
j_gene: TRBJ1-1
CDR3aa: CASSLAGGQGYENTEAFF
CDR3nt: TGTGCCAGCAGCTTAGCGGGGGGACAGGGCTATGAGAACACTGAAGCTTTCTTT

abundance: .
d_gene: TRBD2
v_gene: TRBV5-1
j_gene: TRBJ2-1
CDR3aa: CASSLEGGGLDEQFF
CDR3nt: TGCGCCAGCAGCTTGGAAGGCGGGGGGTTAGATGAGCAGTTCTTC

abundance: once
d_gene: .
v_gene: TRBV18
j_gene: TRBJ1-1
CDR3aa: CASSPPGQSTEAFF
CDR3nt: TGTGCCAGCTCACCACCGGGACAAAGCACTGAAGCTTTCTTT

abundance: .
d_gene: TRBD2
v_gene: TRBV2
j_gene: TRBJ2-1
CDR3aa: CASSQTSGRLNEQFF
CDR3nt: TGTGCCAGCAGTCAAACTAGCGGGAGGCTGAATGAGCAGTTCTTC

abundance: .
d_gene: TRBD2
v_gene: TRBV7-6
j_gene: TRBJ2-7
CDR3aa: CASSLDGREDYEQYF
CDR3nt: TGTGCCAGCAGCTTAGACGGGAGGGAGGACTACGAGCAGTACTTC

abundance: .
d_gene: .
v_gene: TRBV4-1
j_gene: TRBJ2-7
CDR3aa: CASSPEQAYYEQYF
CDR3nt: TGCGCCAGCAGCCCCGAACAGGCTTATTACGAGCAGTACTTC

abundance: once
d_gene: TRBD1
v_gene: TRBV9
j_gene: TRBJ2-7
CDR3aa: CASSGREGAKIYEQYF
CDR3nt: TGTGCCAGCAGCGGACGAGAGGGGGCGAAGATTTACGAGCAGTACTTC

abundance: .
d_gene: .
v_gene: TRBV28
j_gene: TRBJ1-4
CDR3aa: CASSPRGTGEKLFF
CDR3nt: TGTGCCAGCAGCCCACGGGGTACTGGTGAAAAACTGTTTTTT

abundance: .
d_gene: .
v_gene: TRBV6-6
j_gene: TRBJ1-2
CDR3aa: CASSPGGEGSYGYTF
CDR3nt: TGTGCCAGCAGCCCCGGCGGGGAGGGGAGCTATGGCTACACCTTC

abundance: .
d_gene: .
v_gene: TRBV28
j_gene: TRBJ1-1
CDR3aa: CASSGRDTTEAFF
CDR3nt: TGTGCCAGCAGTGGCCGGGACACCACTGAAGCTTTCTTT

abundance: few
d_gene: .
v_gene: TRBV28
j_gene: TRBJ1-5
CDR3aa: CASSPRRDGNQPQHF
CDR3nt: TGTGCCAGCAGTCCAAGGAGGGACGGCAATCAGCCCCAGCATTTT